This T cell receptor (beta chain) was captured by sequencing in a study of persistence of HIV-infected CD4 T cells. About the research overall: A larger, less memory-rich fraction responded to anti-CD3/anti-CD28 beads than to antigen.

The V end was cut by 4 bases, the J end by 0 bases, with 12 bases between. The CDR3 extends over 15 amino acids. From germline, CDR1 is SGHTA and CDR2 FQGNSA. The immunoSEQ assay was version 4, run in survey mode. Template was genomic DNA at about 10 ng/uL, with up to about 1 ug used per sample. TCRdb's copy holds only in-frame clones and misses some; the assay was immunoSEQ multiplex PCR. The data contain about 37,000 clones, about 91% of them singletons. Study findings and constraints: Compared with CD3/CD28-stimulated cells, CMV- and Gag-responding cells showed lower TCRbeta richness.

On this clone itself: Its antigen is still unknown.

Cells were stimulated nonspecifically with anti-CD3/anti-CD28 magnetic beads. Responding CD4+ T cells were sorted by upregulation of both CD40 ligand and CD69. This clonotype originated in an adult man with HIV who was CMV-seropositive. The specimen comprised CD4+ T cells sorted from PBMCs after approximately 19-hour stimulation, sampled from a patient who received antiretroviral therapy. This chain joins TRBV7-2 and TRBJ1-1, with D tentatively TRBD1 (5 bases). CDR3 residues: CASSSTGRMNTEAFF. The CDR3, as DNA: TGTGCCAGCAGCTCAACAGGCAGAATGAACACTGAAGCTTTCTTT.